A single sample gave rise to the 24 T cell receptor beta chains below, sequenced in a study of T cells of healthy individuals (dated by TCRdb to about 2018). The library relied on 5' RACE. The listed sequencing device is Illumina MiSeq. TCRdb passed the public sequencing reads through fastp at Q25 and MiXCR, retaining productive beta sequences. Rows are unified per CDR3 protein, each entry keeping the most common DNA and genes. This sample comprises around 63,000 distinct CDR3 sequences, 16% of them detected only once. The ten largest clones take up about 4.7% of the sample. All receptors come from a human donor in good health.

Ten or more counts support this clonotype. V is TRBV29-1 and J is TRBJ1-1; D might be TRBD1 (5 bases). The V gene lost 3 bases and the J gene lost 4 bases, with 12 bases spanning the gap. Germline CDR1 is SQVTM and CDR2 is ANQGSEA. This CDR3 is built from 13 residues. The CDR3 reads CSVDRESSTEAFF. The CDR3 nucleotides read TGCAGCGTTGACAGGGAGAGTAGCACTGAAGCTTTCTTT.

At least ten counts were recorded for this clonotype. The chain carries TRBV7-9 and TRBJ2-7; D remains ambiguous. The germline V and J ends were trimmed by 1 base and 3 bases, with 4 bases remaining between them. Germline CDR1 and CDR2: SEHNR and FQNEAQ (reference sequence). The CDR3 covers 12 residues. The CDR3 here is CASSLGVYEQYF. CDR3 nucleotide sequence: TGTGCCAGCAGCTTAGGGGTCTACGAGCAGTACTTC.

This clonotype was counted many times. This rearrangement joins TRBV25-1 to TRBJ2-7; D possibly corresponds to TRBD1 (5 bases). Trimming stripped 4 bases from V and 2 bases from J, with 12 bases between. CDR1 is MGHDK and CDR2 is SYGVNS in the germline V gene. CDR3 length equals 14 residues. The CDR3 loop reads CASSGMDKTYEQYF. Written as DNA, the CDR3 is TGTGCCAGCAGTGGGATGGACAAGACCTACGAGCAGTACTTC.

This chain links TRBV6-2 or TRBV6-3 with TRBJ2-2, with D unclear. Trimming left V 5 bases short and J 6 bases short, with 7 bases between. The CDR3 loop spans 12 amino acids. Germline loops: CDR1 MNHEY, CDR2 SVGEGT. CDR3 coding DNA: TGTGCCAGCAGTAGGAATGCCGGGGAGCTGTTTTTT. Protein: CASSRNAGELFF.

The chain is built from TRBV24-1 and TRBJ2-2; D is unresolved. The ends were cut back, 5 bases at V and 4 bases at J, with 7 bases in the middle. The CDR3 has 13 residues. CDR1 and CDR2 (germline): KGHDR, SFDVKD. Here the CDR3 DNA reads TGTGCCACCAGTGTCCCCACCACCGGGGAGCTGTTTTTT. Its translation: CATSVPTTGELFF.

The chain links TRBV11-2 to TRBJ2-2, with D tentatively TRBD2 (6 bases). The CDR3 is made up of 16 amino acids. Germline V gives CDR1 SGHAT, CDR2 FQNNGV. The V gene lost 5 bases and the J gene lost 0 bases, with 13 bases spanning the gap. CDR3 sequence reads: CASSILRGTNTGELFF. For the CDR3, the DNA is TGTGCCAGCAGCATCCTCCGGGGGACGAACACCGGGGAGCTGTTTTTT. Full variable domain (remainder filled in from reference TRBV11-2 and TRBJ2-2): EAGVAQSPRYKIIEKRQSVAFWCNPISGHATLYWYQQILGQGPKLLIQFQNNGVVDDSQLPKDRFSAERLKGVDSTLKIQPAKLEDSAVYLCASSILRGTNTGELFFGEGSRLTVL.

This clonotype was recorded a few times. The chain couples TRBV6-5 to TRBJ2-3; D not resolved. The CDR3 is 12 amino acids. Trimming took 6 bases from V and 6 from J, leaving 10 bases between them. Germline V gene sequence: CDR1 MNHEY, CDR2 SVGAGI. In nucleotides, the CDR3 is TGTGCCAGCAGGGGTCGTGGGGATACGCAGTATTTT. Residues: CASRGRGDTQYF.

The table lists this clonotype with many counts. The V gene is TRBV7-8, the J gene TRBJ2-3; TRBD1 aligns across 11 bases. Germline CDR1 SGHVS, CDR2 FQNEAQ. The CDR3 is made up of 15 amino acids. J lost 6 bases, V lost 4 bases, and 6 bases had no gene match. CDR3 residues: CASSYGQGAADTQYF. CDR3 nucleotide sequence: TGTGCCAGCAGCTATGGACAGGGGGCTGCCGATACGCAGTATTTT.

This chain connects TRBV4-1 to TRBJ2-1, with 9 bases fitting TRBD2. J lost 5 bases, V lost 0 bases, and 5 bases had no gene match. From germline, CDR1 is MGHRA and CDR2 YSYEKL. The CDR3 runs to 16 residues. The CDR3 loop reads CASSQEGRGGHNEQFF. In DNA form, the CDR3 reads TGCGCCAGCAGCCAAGAGGGGCGGGGGGGACACAATGAGCAGTTCTTC.

This clonotype has a count of ten or more. The chain recombines TRBV11-3 with TRBJ2-1; no firm D call. V lost 1 base and J 10 bases, leaving 14 bases between the germline ends. CDR3 length equals 14 residues. Germline CDR1 is SGHNT and CDR2 is YENEEA. The CDR3 here is CASSLGGLDTEQFF. The CDR3 DNA sequence: TGTGCCAGCAGCTTAGGAGGCTTAGACACAGAGCAGTTCTTC.

This clonotype was counted ten times or more. This sequence joins TRBV7-2 and TRBJ2-3; D is uncertain. The CDR3 contains 18 residues. Germline lookup yields CDR1 SGHTA and CDR2 FQGNSA. The ends were cut back, 2 bases at V and 5 bases at J, with 23 bases in the middle. The CDR3 bases are TGTGCCAGCAGCTTAACCCCGACAACACCCCGAAATCGAGATACGCAGTATTTT. This gives the protein CASSLTPTTPRNRDTQYF.

V usage is TRBV6-6 and J usage is TRBJ1-6; D is undetermined. The CDR3 covers 16 residues. CDR1 is MNHNY, CDR2 SVGAGI, per germline (reference sequence). The V and J ends lost 0 bases and 4 bases respectively, with 10 bases between them. DNA for the CDR3: TGTGCCAGCAGTTACTCGAGGCAGCTTTATAATTCACCCCTCCACTTT. It codes for CASSYSRQLYNSPLHF.

The J gene is TRBJ2-5, the V gene TRBV5-6, with 12 bases fitting TRBD2. From germline, CDR1 is SGHDT and CDR2 YYEEEE. The junction had 2 bases not matched to a gene; V was cut back by 5 bases and J by 3 bases. This CDR3 spans 14 amino acids. CDR3 protein: CASRTSGREETQYF. CDR3 DNA sequence: TGTGCCAGCAGGACTAGCGGGAGAGAAGAGACCCAGTACTTC.

This clonotype was observed a handful of times. The gene calls are TRBV7-2 and TRBJ1-3, with D tentatively TRBD1 (5 bases). Germline V gene lookup returns CDR1 SGHTA and CDR2 FQGNSA. The CDR3 is 17 amino acids. V was clipped by 1 base and J by 0 bases, with 13 bases between them. As DNA, the CDR3 is TGTGCCAGCAGCTTAGATCGGGGGGGACTCTCTGGAAACACCATATATTTT. Its protein product is CASSLDRGGLSGNTIYF.

This clonotype was seen a handful of times. V gene TRBV4-3 combines with J gene TRBJ2-1, with 7 nucleotides matching TRBD2. Germline CDR1 reads LGHNA; CDR2 reads YSLEER. The CDR3 loop spans 14 amino acids. J was trimmed by 9 bases and V by 3 bases; bases with no gene match: 8. CDR3 nucleotides: TGCGCCAGCAGCCAGGCCTATCCGGGGGGTGAGCAGTTCTTC. Amino acid sequence: CASSQAYPGGEQFF.

This clonotype has a single count. This chain links TRBV5-1 with TRBJ2-1; D remains unclear. V dropped 2 bases and J dropped 6 bases, with 9 bases sitting between them. The CDR3 is made up of 13 amino acids. The germline V gene encodes CDR1 SGHRS and CDR2 YFSETQ. The CDR3 DNA is TGCGCCAGCAGCTTCGGGTATCGCAATGAGCAGTTCTTC. It translates to CASSFGYRNEQFF.

V gene TRBV10-3 combines with J gene TRBJ1-4, with 8 positions matching TRBD1. Losses at the gene ends were 5 bases for V and 8 bases for J; bases not matched to a gene: 10. CDR3 size: 15 residues. Germline values: CDR1 ENHRY, CDR2 SYGVKD. The DNA of the CDR3 is TGTGCCATCAGTTCCGACAGGGGAGGTTGGGAAAAACTGTTTTTT. Translated: CAISSDRGGWEKLFF.

There are many counts of this clonotype. The CDR3 here is CSGRGSVETQYF. Written as DNA, the CDR3 is TGCAGCGGTAGGGGGTCGGTAGAGACCCAGTACTTC. The chain has TRBV29-1 and TRBJ2-5, with a weak D call TRBD1 (6 bases). In germline, CDR1 is SQVTM, CDR2 ANQGSEA. The CDR3 totals 12 residues. Trimming pared 7 bases from V and 4 bases from J, leaving 13 bases between.

The chain is built from TRBV4-2 and TRBJ1-2; tentative D call: TRBD1 (6 bases). Germline assignment: CDR1 LGHNA and CDR2 YNFKEQ. Trimming left V 4 bases short and J 3 bases short, with 15 bases between. The CDR3 runs 15 residues. The CDR3 DNA reads as TGTGCCAGCAGCCCTAACAGGGAACGGGACTATGGCTACACCTTC. It yields the protein CASSPNRERDYGYTF.

The J gene is TRBJ1-1, the V gene TRBV7-9; unclear D gene. The CDR3 runs to 13 residues. V was pared by 5 bases and J by 4 bases, with 11 bases between. From germline, CDR1 is SEHNR and CDR2 FQNEAQ (reference sequence). The CDR3 sequence is CASSPEGITEAFF. The CDR3 DNA follows: TGTGCCAGCAGCCCCGAGGGAATCACTGAAGCTTTCTTT.

The chain recombines TRBV9 with TRBJ2-3; D gene uncertain. The CDR3 has 12 amino acids. V lost 1 base, J lost 2 bases, and 2 bases lay in between. In germline, CDR1 is SGDLS, CDR2 YYNGEE. CDR3 bases: TGTGCCAGCAGCGTACCCACAGATACGCAGTATTTT. Residues: CASSVPTDTQYF. The entire variable domain, with the rest obtained from reference TRBV9 and TRBJ2-3, is as follows: DSGVTQTPKHLITATGQRVTLRCSPRSGDLSVYWYQQSLDQGLQFLIQYYNGEERAKGNILERFSAQQFPDLHSELNLSSLELGDSALYFCASSVPTDTQYFGPGTRLTVL.

This clonotype was recorded at least ten times. This chain connects TRBV6-6 to TRBJ2-5, with D possibly TRBD1 on 6 matching bases. Germline V gene sequence: CDR1 MNHNY, CDR2 SVGAGI (reference sequence). This CDR3 comprises 14 residues. The germline V and J ends were trimmed by 6 bases and 5 bases, with 16 bases remaining between them. The CDR3, as DNA: TGTGCCAGCAGGGAACAACAGGGTAGCGAGACCCAGTACTTC. The encoded protein is CASREQQGSETQYF.

The sample holds many counts of this clonotype. V and J are TRBV5-1 and TRBJ1-6; D gene uncertain. The CDR3 is 16 residues long. Germline V gene sequence: CDR1 SGHRS, CDR2 YFSETQ. Trimming left V 1 base short and J 1 base short, with 9 bases between. CDR3 DNA: TGCGCCAGCAGCTTGTACCAGCATTCCTATAATTCACCCCTCCACTTT. Amino acids: CASSLYQHSYNSPLHF.

This clonotype occurred many times. This chain joins TRBV7-2 and TRBJ2-5; 9 nucleotides agree with TRBD2. CDR3 length: 15 residues. Per germline, CDR1 SGHTA and CDR2 FQGNSA. Unmatched junction bases numbered 8, after V lost 7 bases and J lost 2 bases. The CDR3 loop reads CASTTPSGVQETQYF. Written as DNA, the CDR3 is TGTGCCAGCACCACCCCTAGCGGGGTACAAGAGACCCAGTACTTC.